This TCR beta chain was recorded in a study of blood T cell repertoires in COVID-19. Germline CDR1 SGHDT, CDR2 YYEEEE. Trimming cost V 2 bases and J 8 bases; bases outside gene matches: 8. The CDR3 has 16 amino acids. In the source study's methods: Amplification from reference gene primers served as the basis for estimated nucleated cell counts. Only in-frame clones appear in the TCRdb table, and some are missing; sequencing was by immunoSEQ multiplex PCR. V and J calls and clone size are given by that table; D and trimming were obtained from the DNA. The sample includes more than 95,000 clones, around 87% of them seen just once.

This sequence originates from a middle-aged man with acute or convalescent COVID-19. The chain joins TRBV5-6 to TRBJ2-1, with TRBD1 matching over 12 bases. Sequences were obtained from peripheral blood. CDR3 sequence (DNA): TGTGCCAGCAGCTTTTACACCGGGACAGGGGGCCATGAGCAGTTCTTC. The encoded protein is CASSFYTGTGGHEQFF.